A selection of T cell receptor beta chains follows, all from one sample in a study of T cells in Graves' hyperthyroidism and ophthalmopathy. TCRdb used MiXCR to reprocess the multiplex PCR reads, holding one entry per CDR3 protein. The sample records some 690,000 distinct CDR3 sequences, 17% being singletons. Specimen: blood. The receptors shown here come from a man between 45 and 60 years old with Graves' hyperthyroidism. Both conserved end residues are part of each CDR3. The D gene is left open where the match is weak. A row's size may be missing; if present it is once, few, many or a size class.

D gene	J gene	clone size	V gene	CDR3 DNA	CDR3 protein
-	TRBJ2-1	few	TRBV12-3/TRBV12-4	TGTGCCAGCAGCTTGGGACATTTAGTAGGCTACAATGAGCAGTTCTTC	CASSLGHLVGYNEQFF
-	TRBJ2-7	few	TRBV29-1	TGCAGCGTTGCTACGGACTCCTACGAGCAGTACTTC	CSVATDSYEQYF
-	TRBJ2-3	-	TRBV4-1	TGCGCCAGCAGCCAAGATCGAACGGGCCAAGGAACAGATACGCAGTATTTT	CASSQDRTGQGTDTQYF
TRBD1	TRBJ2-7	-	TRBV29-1	TGCAGCATTGAGACAGGGTCGGGCTACGAGCAGTACTTC	CSIETGSGYEQYF
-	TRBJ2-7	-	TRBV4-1	TGCGCCAGCAGCCAGGGCTTCCACAGTTCCTACGAGCAGTACTTC	CASSQGFHSSYEQYF
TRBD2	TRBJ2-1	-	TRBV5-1	TGCGCCAGCAGCTTTCTTGGGACTAGCGCGGATGAGCAGTTCTTC	CASSFLGTSADEQFF
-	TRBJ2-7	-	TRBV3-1	TGTGCCAGCAGCCAACGCGACAGAGCCTACGAGCAGTACTTC	CASSQRDRAYEQYF
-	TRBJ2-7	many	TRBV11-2	TGTGCCAGCAGCTTATTGGAGGGGTTCAACGAGCAGTACTTC	CASSLLEGFNEQYF
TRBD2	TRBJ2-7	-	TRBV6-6	TGTGCCAGCAGTTACTCATCGGGAGGGCCCAACGAGCAGTACTTC	CASSYSSGGPNEQYF
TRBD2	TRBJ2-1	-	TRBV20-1	TGCAGTGCTAGCGTCTCTAGCGGGAGGAACTACAATGAGCAGTTCTTC	CSASVSSGRNYNEQFF
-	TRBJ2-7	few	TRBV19	TGTGCCAGTAGTTCCTACAGCACGGGATTTACCTACGAGCAGTACTTC	CASSSYSTGFTYEQYF
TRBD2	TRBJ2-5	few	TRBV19	TGTGCCAGTAGCTTGGAACTAGCGGACCAAGAGACCCAGTACTTC	CASSLELADQETQYF
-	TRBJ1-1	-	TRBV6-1	TGTGCCAGCAGCCCCACCGACGGGGCCACTGAAGCTTTCTTT	CASSPTDGATEAFF
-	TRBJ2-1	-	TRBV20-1	TGCAGTGCTACTACCCTTCGGACTGGAGTATATGAGCAGTTCTTC	CSATTLRTGVYEQFF
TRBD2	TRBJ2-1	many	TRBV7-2	TGTGCCAGCAGCTTTGAGGTAGCGGGAGGGCCATCCAATGAGCAGTTCTTC	CASSFEVAGGPSNEQFF
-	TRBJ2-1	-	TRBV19	TGTGCCAGTAGTATAGGAGCGGAGCCCTCCTACAATGAGCAGTTCTTC	CASSIGAEPSYNEQFF
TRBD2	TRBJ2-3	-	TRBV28	TGTGCCAGCAGAAAGACTAGCGCGTATACGCAGTATTTT	CASRKTSAYTQYF
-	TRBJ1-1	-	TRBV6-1	TGTGCCAGCAGCTGGGGGGGGAGTACTGAAGCTTTCTTT	CASSWGGSTEAFF
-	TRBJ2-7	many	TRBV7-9	TGTGCCAGCACCACCTGGGGTGGGGAGCAGTACTTC	CASTTWGGEQYF
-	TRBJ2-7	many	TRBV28	TGTGCCTGGTCACACTATAGAGACTACGAGCAGTACTTC	CAWSHYRDYEQYF
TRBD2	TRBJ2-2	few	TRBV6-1	TGTGCCAGCAGGAGGACTAGCGGGGCCAACACCGGGGAGCTGTTTTTT	CASRRTSGANTGELFF
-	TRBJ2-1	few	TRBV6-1	TGTGCCAGCAATGAGCCGTCGGTCGGGGATGAGCAGTTCTTC	CASNEPSVGDEQFF
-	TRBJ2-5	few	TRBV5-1	TGCGCCAGCAGCCCGGGGGTCCAGCAGGAAGAGACCCAGTACTTC	CASSPGVQQEETQYF